This T cell receptor beta chain derives from a study of blood T cells in healthy people across ages. Study context: Template switching caught about one barcoded beta molecule for each two T cells.

The V and J ends lost 11 bases and 1 base, in that order; junction bases with no gene match: 5. Germline V CDR1 and CDR2: MDHEN, SYDVKM. The CDR3 contains 14 residues. Through a sample-barcoded 5' primer and a J-beta primer mix, a second PCR was run for roughly 7 to 11 cycles. Via MiXCR, TCRdb re-called the 5' RACE reads, giving one row per CDR3 protein. The table shows about 1,600,000 distinct CDR3 sequences, with approximately 38% occurring only once. The origin of this receptor is a woman younger than 35 in good health. The chain has TRBV28 and TRBJ1-5; 10 nucleotides agree with TRBD1. Sequenced sample: blood. The CDR3 nucleotides read TGTGCCGAGACAGGGGGCACGAGCAATCAGCCCCAGCATTTT. It translates to CAETGGTSNQPQHF.